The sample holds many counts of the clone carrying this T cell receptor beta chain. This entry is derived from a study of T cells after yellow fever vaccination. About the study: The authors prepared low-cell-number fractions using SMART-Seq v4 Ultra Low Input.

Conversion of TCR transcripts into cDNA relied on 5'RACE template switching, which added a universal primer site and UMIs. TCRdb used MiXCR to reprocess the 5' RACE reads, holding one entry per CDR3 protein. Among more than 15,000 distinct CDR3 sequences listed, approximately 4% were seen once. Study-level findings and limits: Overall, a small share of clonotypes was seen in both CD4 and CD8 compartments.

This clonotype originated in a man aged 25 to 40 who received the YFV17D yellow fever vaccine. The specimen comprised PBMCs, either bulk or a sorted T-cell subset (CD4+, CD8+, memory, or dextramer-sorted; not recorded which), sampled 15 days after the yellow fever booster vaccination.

The CDR3 bases are TGTGCCAGCCACGTGGGTGATACGCAGTATTTT. Translated: CASHVGDTQYF. V gene TRBV6-5 combines with J gene TRBJ2-3; D call uncertain. Trimming cost V 8 bases and J 6 bases, with 9 bases left between them. Germline assignment: CDR1 MNHEY and CDR2 SVGAGI. This CDR3 has 11 amino acids.